The 27 T cell receptor beta chains below all came from one sample that was sequenced in a study of blood T cell repertoires in COVID-19. The method was immunoSEQ multiplex PCR; TCRdb's version includes in-frame clones alone and lacks a portion of them. The table lists around 270,000 clones, 84% of them singletons. The sequencing sample was made of peripheral blood. The origin of the receptors is a woman in her thirties or forties who had recovered from COVID-19.

The V and J genes are TRBV28 and TRBJ2-1, with D perhaps TRBD2 (5 bases). The germline gives CDR1 MDHEN, CDR2 SYDVKM. Trimming took off 5 bases at V and 10 bases at J, with 18 bases between the two ends. CDR3 length: 14 residues. The CDR3 loop is CASSPPPGSREQFF. CDR3 sequence (DNA): TGTGCCAGCAGTCCTCCTCCGGGGTCCAGGGAGCAGTTCTTC.

This chain connects TRBV29-1 to TRBJ1-5; 9 nucleotides align to TRBD1. Unmatched junction bases numbered 6, after V lost 7 bases and J lost 8 bases. The CDR3 spans 12 residues. Germline CDR1 SQVTM, CDR2 ANQGSEA. The CDR3 loop reads CSAGQGSEPQHF. As DNA, the CDR3 is TGCAGCGCAGGACAGGGGAGTGAGCCCCAGCATTTT.

The V gene is TRBV5-5, the J gene TRBJ2-5; 13 nucleotides align to TRBD2. J was trimmed by 4 bases and V by 4 bases; bases with no gene match: 7. Germline V lookup: CDR1 SGHKS, CDR2 YYEKEE (reference sequence). CDR3 length: 16 residues. CDR3 protein: CASSPTSGGAGETQYF. CDR3 nucleotide sequence: TGTGCCAGCAGCCCTACTAGCGGGGGGGCAGGAGAGACCCAGTACTTC.

This rearrangement joins TRBV19 to TRBJ2-1; maybe TRBD2 (6 bases). In germline, CDR1 is LNHDA, CDR2 SQIVND (reference sequence). Trimming left V 5 bases short and J 7 bases short, with 15 bases between. This CDR3 is 14 amino acids long. The CDR3 DNA is TGTGCCAGTAGTGCTGGGGGAGGACGGAATGAGCAGTTCTTC. Residues: CASSAGGGRNEQFF.

The V call is TRBV5-1, the J call TRBJ1-1, with 7 positions matching TRBD1. The CDR3 length is 14 residues. The ends lost 9 bases at V and 5 bases at J; junction bases unmatched: 13. Germline CDR1 is SGHRS and CDR2 is YFSETQ. The CDR3: CATSLGQWETEAFF. DNA of the CDR3: TGCGCCACCTCCTTGGGACAGTGGGAAACTGAAGCTTTCTTT.

Written as DNA, the CDR3 is TGCAGCGTTGGGGACAGCAGTAATTCACCCCTCCACTTT. Residues: CSVGDSSNSPLHF. V is TRBV29-1 and J is TRBJ1-6; 7 bases map to TRBD1. With V trimmed by 4 bases and J by 6 bases, 3 bases remained unmatched. Germline V gene sequence: CDR1 SQVTM, CDR2 ANQGSEA. The CDR3 consists of 13 residues.

The V gene is TRBV2, the J gene TRBJ2-1; 8 bases are shared with TRBD2. The V gene end was trimmed by 5 bases and the J gene end by 4 bases; junction bases not matched to a gene: 10. Looked up from germline, CDR1 is SNHLY and CDR2 is FYNNEI. The CDR3 consists of 16 residues. Here the CDR3 reads CASSIRGGLTYNEQFF. The CDR3 DNA sequence: TGTGCCAGCAGTATCCGCGGGGGGCTAACTTACAATGAGCAGTTCTTC.

The J gene is TRBJ1-2, the V gene TRBV20-1; 7 bases are a match to TRBD1. V shed 3 bases, J shed 4 bases, and the junction held 5 bases outside the gene matches. Germline V lookup: CDR1 DFQATT, CDR2 SNEGSKA (reference sequence). The CDR3 totals 13 residues. CDR3 sequence (DNA): TGCAGTGCTAGTAAGGGACAGCTCTATGGCTACACCTTC. Encoded protein: CSASKGQLYGYTF.

CDR3 sequence reads: CASSPRQRTTYEQYF. In DNA form, the CDR3 reads TGTGCCAGCAGTCCTCGACAGAGAACGACCTACGAGCAGTACTTC. The chain links TRBV27 to TRBJ2-7; possible D gene TRBD1, 5 bases. V was pared by 5 bases and J by 2 bases, with 16 bases between. Per the germline V gene, CDR1 is MNHEY and CDR2 is SMNVEV (reference sequence). The CDR3 consists of 15 residues.

The chain employs TRBV2 and TRBJ1-5; tentatively, D is TRBD1 (5 bases). Germline-derived CDR1 and CDR2 are SNHLY and FYNNEI. Trimming took off 6 bases at V and 4 bases at J, with 16 bases between the two ends. The CDR3 is 15 amino acids. This CDR3 reads CASSRDSSQNQPQHF. In DNA, the CDR3 is TGTGCCAGCAGCCGCGACAGTAGTCAAAATCAGCCCCAGCATTTT.

The chain has TRBV6-1 and TRBJ2-4, with D possibly TRBD1 on 6 matching bases. CDR1 is MNHNS and CDR2 is SASEGT in the germline V gene. V was trimmed by 2 bases and J by 2 bases, leaving 16 bases between them. This CDR3 contains 17 residues. CDR3 region: CASSELTGPRTKNIQYF. The CDR3 nucleotides are TGTGCCAGCAGTGAATTAACAGGGCCGAGGACCAAAAACATTCAGTACTTC.

The rearrangement links TRBV9 to TRBJ1-3; TRBD1 might be the D (5 bases). The CDR3 extends over 16 amino acids. Per the germline V gene, CDR1 is SGDLS and CDR2 is YYNGEE. The ends were cut back, 4 bases at V and 4 bases at J, with 18 bases in the middle. The CDR3: CASSPGPGSEGNTIYF. The CDR3 bases are TGTGCCAGCAGCCCAGGGCCAGGATCGGAGGGAAACACCATATATTTT.

The rearrangement links TRBV7-3 to TRBJ2-2; D not certain. The CDR3 spans 14 residues. Trimming pared 1 base from V and 2 bases from J, leaving 5 bases between. CDR1 and CDR2 (germline): SGHTA, FQGTGA. For the CDR3, the DNA is TGTGCCAGCAGCTTAAGCAGAAACACCGGGGAGCTGTTTTTT. Translated: CASSLSRNTGELFF.

V usage is TRBV11-3 and J usage is TRBJ1-2; 7 bases agree with TRBD1. The germline V gene has CDR1 SGHNT and CDR2 YENEEA. This CDR3 spans 13 amino acids. Unmatched junction bases numbered 2, after V lost 4 bases and J lost 3 bases. The CDR3 DNA is TGTGCCAGCAGCTACGGACAGGACTATGGCTACACCTTC. This gives the protein CASSYGQDYGYTF.

The V gene is TRBV15, the J gene TRBJ2-1; TRBD1 matches at 7 bases. The CDR3 has 17 amino acids. Germline loops: CDR1 LNHNV, CDR2 YYDKDF (reference sequence). The V gene end was trimmed by 0 bases and the J gene end by 7 bases; junction bases not matched to a gene: 12. The CDR3 protein is CATSREILRQGGNEQFF. CDR3 nucleotide sequence: TGTGCCACCAGCAGAGAGATCTTGAGACAGGGTGGGAATGAGCAGTTCTTC.

CDR3 nucleotide sequence: TGTGCCAGCACCTCCACAGGGGCTGGAGAGACCCAGTACTTC. Residues: CASTSTGAGETQYF. The genes are TRBV5-6 and TRBJ2-5; 7 nucleotides agree with TRBD1. The CDR3 consists of 14 residues. Germline V gives CDR1 SGHDT, CDR2 YYEEEE. The V segment lost 6 bases and the J segment 4 bases; nucleotides outside the gene matches: 9.

The chain carries TRBV5-1 and TRBJ2-2; a possible D gene is TRBD1 (5 bases). The V end was cut by 2 bases, the J end by 2 bases, with 7 bases between. There are 14 residues in the CDR3. From germline, CDR1 is SGHRS and CDR2 YFSETQ. CDR3 sequence: CASSLQDNTGELFF. Written as DNA, the CDR3 is TGCGCCAGCAGCTTACAGGACAACACCGGGGAGCTGTTTTTT.

The chain joins TRBV6-1 to TRBJ2-3; D is perhaps TRBD1 (5 bases). The V and J ends lost 1 base and 3 bases respectively, with 11 bases between them. This CDR3 is built from 15 residues. From germline, CDR1 is MNHNS and CDR2 SASEGT. The CDR3 bases are TGTGCCAGCAGTGAAGTGGCAGGGAAAACAGATACGCAGTATTTT. Protein sequence: CASSEVAGKTDTQYF.

This chain links TRBV7-9 with TRBJ1-3, with 9 positions matching TRBD1. The CDR3 length is 16 residues. CDR1 is SEHNR, CDR2 FQNEAQ, per germline (reference sequence). V lost 5 bases and J lost 8; bases outside the gene matches: 13. The CDR3 sequence is CASSPRRRDREDTIYF. In nucleotides, the CDR3 is TGTGCCAGCAGCCCGCGGAGACGGGACAGGGAAGACACCATATATTTT. Using reference TRBV7-9 and TRBJ1-3 for the parts outside the CDR3, the full variable domain is DTGVSQNPRHKITKRGQNVTFRCDPISEHNRLYWYRQTLGQGPEFLTYFQNEAQLEKSRLLSDRFSAERPKGSFSTLEIQRTEQGDSAMYLCASSPRRRDREDTIYFGEGSWLTVV.

The CDR3 is CASSSNRGGKNEQFF. CDR3 bases: TGTGCCAGCAGCTCGAACAGGGGAGGTAAGAATGAGCAGTTCTTC. The genes are TRBV11-3 and TRBJ2-1; TRBD1 might be the D (7 bases). The CDR3 has 15 residues. The V gene lost 4 bases and the J gene lost 7 bases, with 17 bases spanning the gap. The germline CDR1 and CDR2 sequences are SGHNT and YENEEA.

Comment on this clone: This sample also contains other DNA sequences that code for the same CDR3. This rearrangement joins TRBV18 to TRBJ1-1; D call uncertain. The CDR3 is 13 residues long. Germline loops: CDR1 KGHSH, CDR2 LQKENI. V lost 3 bases and J lost 1, with 6 bases in between. CDR3: CASSPGENTEAFF. CDR3 in DNA: TGTGCCAGCTCACCCGGGGAGAACACTGAAGCTTTCTTT. The whole variable domain, filled in from reference TRBV18 and TRBJ1-1, reads NAGVMQNPRHLVRRRGQEARLRCSPMKGHSHVYWYRQLPEEGLKFMVYLQKENIIDESGMPKERFSAEFPKEGPSILRIQQVVRGDSAAYFCASSPGENTEAFFGQGTRLTVV.

The chain recombines TRBV28 with TRBJ1-5, with TRBD1 identical over 7 bases. V shed 6 bases, J shed 3 bases, and the junction held 5 bases outside the gene matches. The CDR3 is 14 residues long. Germline V lookup: CDR1 MDHEN, CDR2 SYDVKM. The CDR3 sequence: CASRRGTVNQPQHF. The CDR3 coding sequence is TGTGCCAGCAGACGCGGGACAGTCAATCAGCCCCAGCATTTT.

This sequence joins TRBV4-1 and TRBJ1-5; 10 bases are shared with TRBD1. The CDR3 has 18 amino acids. Germline CDR1 is MGHRA and CDR2 is YSYEKL. J was trimmed by 6 bases and V by 4 bases; bases with no gene match: 15. The CDR3 region has the DNA TGCGCCAGCAGCCCACACTACAGGACAGGGGGAGTGGGTCAGCCCCAGCATTTT. This codes for CASSPHYRTGGVGQPQHF.

The chain combines TRBV6-6 with TRBJ1-2; D is ambiguous. This CDR3 comprises 13 residues. Trimming pared 8 bases from V and 0 bases from J, leaving 10 bases between. Germline assignment: CDR1 MNHNY and CDR2 SVGAGI (reference sequence). CDR3 in amino acids: CASRVASNYGYTF. The CDR3 DNA follows: TGTGCCAGCCGGGTAGCTTCTAACTATGGCTACACCTTC.

The chain's CDR3 is CASRTPTGGFGYTF. CDR3 sequence (DNA): TGTGCCAGCAGGACTCCGACAGGGGGATTTGGCTACACCTTC. The V gene is TRBV6-5, the J gene TRBJ1-2, with TRBD1 matching 9 bases. The CDR3 extends over 14 amino acids. Germline CDR1 MNHEY, CDR2 SVGAGI. Losses at the gene ends were 6 bases for V and 7 bases for J; bases not matched to a gene: 9.

J is TRBJ1-1 and V is TRBV18; TRBD1 matches at 7 bases. CDR3 length: 13 amino acids. The germline gives CDR1 KGHSH, CDR2 LQKENI. The trim removed 3 bases at V and 8 bases at J, leaving 6 bases unmatched. This CDR3 reads CASSPQGEQEAFF. The DNA of the CDR3 is TGTGCCAGCTCACCGCAGGGGGAGCAGGAAGCTTTCTTT. The full variable domain, its missing parts supplied by reference TRBV18 and TRBJ1-1, is NAGVMQNPRHLVRRRGQEARLRCSPMKGHSHVYWYRQLPEEGLKFMVYLQKENIIDESGMPKERFSAEFPKEGPSILRIQQVVRGDSAAYFCASSPQGEQEAFFGQGTRLTVV.

The chain has TRBV4-2 and TRBJ1-4; 9 positions match TRBD1. Germline V gene sequence: CDR1 LGHNA, CDR2 YNFKEQ. With V trimmed by 3 bases and J by 2 bases, 1 base remained unmatched. The CDR3 is 15 amino acids. The CDR3 coding sequence is TGTGCCAGCAGCCATACAGGGGGCACTAATGAAAAACTGTTTTTT. Its translation: CASSHTGGTNEKLFF.